These 27 T cell receptor beta chains were sequenced from one sample in a study of T-cell memory formation after mild COVID-19. TCRdb re-derived calls from the 5' RACE reads in MiXCR, one entry per CDR3 protein. The table records 45,000 to 50,000 distinct CDR3 sequences, approximately 7.6% of them present only once. The sequencing sample was made of PBMCs or a T cell subset sorted from them (not recorded which). The receptor set was obtained from a man between 18 and 29 years old who had mild COVID-19 (a few samples of this study predate the infection). Cell type and time point are not known.

This clonotype was counted ten times or more. CDR3 sequence (DNA): TGCAGCGTTGAAGAAGGGGCAGTCACAGATACGCAGTATTTT. Translation: CSVEEGAVTDTQYF. This chain connects TRBV29-1 to TRBJ2-3; tentative D call: TRBD1 (5 bases). Germline values: CDR1 SQVTM, CDR2 ANQGSEA. V was trimmed by 0 bases and J by 2 bases, leaving 9 bases between them. This CDR3 contains 14 residues.

The sample holds a few counts of this clonotype. This chain connects TRBV7-2 to TRBJ2-3; 7 positions match TRBD2. This CDR3 spans 19 amino acids. From germline, CDR1 is SGHTA and CDR2 FQGNSA. Germline trimming cut 1 base from V and 2 bases from J; bases unmatched to any gene: 15. CDR3 bases: TGTGCCAGCAGCTTAGTAGGTTTTGGGCTAGCGGAGAACACAGATACGCAGTATTTT. It is translated as CASSLVGFGLAENTDTQYF.

This clonotype was picked up many times. The genes are TRBV7-3 and TRBJ1-1; D call uncertain. The V gene lost 5 bases and the J gene lost 7 bases, with 14 bases spanning the gap. The CDR3 length is 13 residues. Germline CDR1 and CDR2: SGHTA and FQGTGA. For the CDR3, the DNA is TGTGCCAGCAGCGATCAATCCACGGGTGAAGCTTTCTTT. Its protein product is CASSDQSTGEAFF.

This clonotype was seen a handful of times. V usage is TRBV3-1 and J usage is TRBJ2-1; no firm D call. There are 12 residues in the CDR3. The V end was cut by 4 bases, the J end by 6 bases, with 7 bases between. Germline V CDR1 and CDR2: LGHDT, YNNKEL (reference sequence). The CDR3 bases are TGTGCCAGCAGCCGCATAATCAATGAGCAGTTCTTC. This codes for CASSRIINEQFF.

This clonotype was counted between two and nine times. The chain joins TRBV4-3 to TRBJ2-7; TRBD1 matches 8 bases. The CDR3 consists of 14 residues. Germline CDR1 LGHNA, CDR2 YSLEER. V was pared by 3 bases and J by 6 bases, with 7 bases of the junction left unmatched. CDR3 coding DNA: TGCGCCAGCAGCCATATGACAGGGGATGGCGAGCAGTACTTC. Translating gives CASSHMTGDGEQYF.

The chain combines TRBV7-2 with TRBJ1-1, with D possibly matching TRBD1 (6 bases). The germline V gene encodes CDR1 SGHTA and CDR2 FQGNSA. The CDR3 length is 14 residues. V lost 4 bases and J 11 bases, leaving 20 bases between the germline ends. The CDR3 protein is CASSWTTGSGLAFF. The CDR3 DNA reads as TGTGCCAGCAGCTGGACCACAGGGAGTGGACTGGCTTTCTTT.

This clonotype came up a few times. The chain joins TRBV7-2 to TRBJ2-3; weak D call: TRBD2 (6 bases). CDR1 and CDR2 (germline): SGHTA, FQGNSA. V lost 3 bases to trimming and J lost 1 base, with 11 bases between them. The CDR3 length is 15 residues. The CDR3 bases are TGTGCCAGCAGCTTGTCGGGGGACCGCACAGATACGCAGTATTTT. Protein sequence: CASSLSGDRTDTQYF.

The table lists this clonotype with a few counts. V gene TRBV28 combines with J gene TRBJ2-3; D tentatively fits TRBD1 or TRBD2 (6 bases each). The CDR3 is made up of 16 amino acids. The germline V gene has CDR1 MDHEN and CDR2 SYDVKM. Trimming pared 8 bases from V and 0 bases from J, leaving 18 bases between. The CDR3 DNA sequence: TGTGCCAGCGGGGGGCAGCGGCCGCCTAGCACAGATACGCAGTATTTT. Translated, it gives CASGGQRPPSTDTQYF.

This clonotype was found many times. The chain combines TRBV3-1 with TRBJ2-3; D ambiguous. With 3 bases removed from V and 4 bases from J, the gap between germline ends came to 14 bases. Germline V CDR1 and CDR2: LGHDT, YNNKEL (reference sequence). The CDR3 covers 15 residues. This CDR3 reads CASSHPLDAADTQYF. Written as DNA, the CDR3 is TGTGCCAGCAGCCACCCCCTAGATGCCGCAGATACGCAGTATTTT.

This clonotype was recorded at least ten times. The chain couples TRBV20-1 to TRBJ2-4; the D gene is possibly TRBD2 (6 bases). The CDR3 has 15 residues. The germline gives CDR1 DFQATT, CDR2 SNEGSKA (reference sequence). The V and J ends lost 0 bases and 0 bases respectively, with 9 bases between them. This CDR3 reads CSARDPAGAKNIQYF. Here the CDR3 DNA reads TGCAGTGCTAGAGACCCAGCGGGAGCCAAAAACATTCAGTACTTC.

At least ten counts were recorded for this clonotype. The chain joins TRBV7-2 to TRBJ2-2; D gene ambiguous. The CDR3 loop spans 14 amino acids. Trimming cost V 1 base and J 5 bases, with 8 bases left between them. Germline CDR1 is SGHTA and CDR2 is FQGNSA. CDR3 residues: CASSLVLVTGELFF. In DNA, the CDR3 is TGTGCCAGCAGCTTAGTTTTGGTAACCGGGGAGCTGTTTTTT.

This clonotype has a handful of counts. The chain links TRBV12-3 or TRBV12-4 to TRBJ2-7, with D possibly matching TRBD1 (6 bases). CDR3 length: 15 residues. V was shortened by 3 bases and J by 4 bases, with 16 bases between the two germline ends. The CDR3 coding sequence is TGTGCCAGCAGTTTGGGGGCAGGGGTGGGGTACGAGCAGTACTTC. It encodes CASSLGAGVGYEQYF.

This clonotype was counted at least ten times. The chain employs TRBV4-1 and TRBJ2-5; D not resolved. V shed 1 base and J shed 4 bases, with 7 bases lying between them. The CDR3 totals 13 residues. The germline gives CDR1 MGHRA, CDR2 YSYEKL. The CDR3 region is CASSQGGRETQYF. Here the CDR3 DNA reads TGCGCCAGCAGCCAAGGCGGTCGAGAGACCCAGTACTTC.

V gene TRBV4-1 combines with J gene TRBJ1-2; the D gene is possibly TRBD1 (5 bases). V dropped 3 bases and J dropped 2 bases, with 13 bases sitting between them. The germline gives CDR1 MGHRA, CDR2 YSYEKL. There are 15 residues in the CDR3. DNA for the CDR3: TGCGCCAGCAGCCACCCCGTGGGGGGAAACTATGGCTACACCTTC. It yields the protein CASSHPVGGNYGYTF.

V gene TRBV6-1 combines with J gene TRBJ1-2; 7 bases line up with TRBD1. CDR1 is MNHNS, CDR2 SASEGT, per germline. The junction had 5 bases not matched to a gene; V was cut back by 6 bases and J by 4 bases. The CDR3 extends over 13 amino acids. The CDR3 DNA follows: TGTGCCAGCAGAGCAGGACAGGTCTATGGCTACACCTTC. Protein product: CASRAGQVYGYTF.

This clonotype is deemed medium-sized. Germline is not matched at one junction end, which may reflect a read error. The chain joins TRBV29-1 to TRBJ2-3; TRBD2 agrees at 10 bases. This CDR3 is 13 amino acids long. CDR1 SQVTM and CDR2 ANQGSEA come from the germline V gene. The CDR3, as DNA: TGCAGCGTGGAAGCGGGGGGGAAAGATACGCAGTATTTT. Encoded protein: CSVEAGGKDTQYF.

The chain has TRBV5-5 and TRBJ2-5, with D unclear. V dropped 0 bases and J dropped 5 bases, with 11 bases sitting between them. Germline V gene sequence: CDR1 SGHKS, CDR2 YYEKEE (reference sequence). This CDR3 region has 14 residues. CDR3 amino acids: CASSLEGLQETQYF. CDR3 sequence (DNA): TGTGCCAGCAGCTTGGAAGGTCTGCAGGAGACCCAGTACTTC.

The V gene is TRBV7-2, the J gene TRBJ1-5; 8 bases align to TRBD1. V lost 1 base to trimming and J lost 5 bases; unmatched junction nucleotides: 4. The CDR3 covers 15 residues. Germline CDR1 is SGHTA and CDR2 is FQGNSA. The CDR3 here is CASSLGAGGDQPQHF. The CDR3 DNA reads TGTGCCAGCAGCTTAGGGGCAGGGGGCGATCAGCCCCAGCATTTT.

This clonotype was recorded a few times. V gene TRBV7-8 combines with J gene TRBJ2-3, with 16 bases aligning to TRBD2. Per germline, CDR1 SGHVS and CDR2 FQNEAQ. The CDR3 extends over 18 amino acids. The V gene end was trimmed by 5 bases and the J gene end by 3 bases; junction bases not matched to a gene: 8. CDR3 loop: CASSPGTSGGAWTDTQYF. The DNA for the CDR3 is TGTGCCAGCAGCCCAGGGACTAGCGGGGGGGCCTGGACAGATACGCAGTATTTT.

This clonotype was recorded a few times. The rearrangement uses TRBV12-3 or TRBV12-4 and TRBJ1-2; D not resolved. The V end was cut by 0 bases, the J end by 4 bases, with 9 bases between. The CDR3 is 14 residues long. The CDR3 reads CASSLANRFYGYTF. DNA of the CDR3: TGTGCCAGCAGTTTAGCGAACAGATTCTATGGCTACACCTTC.

This clonotype appeared a few times. This chain uses TRBV30 with TRBJ1-2, with unresolved D. The CDR3 has 13 residues. Germline V gene data show CDR1 as GTSNPN and CDR2 as SVGIG (reference sequence). The ends were cut back, 0 bases at V and 5 bases at J, with 10 bases in the middle. As DNA, the CDR3 is TGTGCCTGGAGTGTCTCGGCTCAGTATGGCTACACCTTC. As protein: CAWSVSAQYGYTF.

This clonotype was seen more than once but under ten times. The rearrangement links TRBV4-3 to TRBJ1-2; no clear D gene. The CDR3 sequence is 16 residues long. Trimming left V 0 bases short and J 8 bases short, with 19 bases between. Looked up from germline, CDR1 is LGHNA and CDR2 is YSLEER. CDR3 amino acids: CASSQETVSGIWGYTF. The CDR3, as DNA: TGCGCCAGCAGCCAAGAGACGGTTTCTGGGATTTGGGGCTACACCTTC.

This chain uses TRBV3-1 with TRBJ2-2; 10 nucleotides align to TRBD2. This CDR3 comprises 17 residues. The V gene's germline CDR1 is LGHDT and CDR2 YNNKEL (reference sequence). The V gene end was trimmed by 4 bases and the J gene end by 5 bases; junction bases not matched to a gene: 10. CDR3 region: CASSPRTSGGRTGELFF. For the CDR3, the DNA is TGTGCCAGCAGCCCCCGGACTAGCGGTGGCCGGACCGGGGAGCTGTTTTTT.

This clonotype was recorded at least ten times. The rearrangement joins TRBV9 to TRBJ1-2; 7 bases line up with TRBD1. The CDR3 has 13 amino acids. Germline values: CDR1 SGDLS, CDR2 YYNGEE. Trimming took 3 bases from V and 7 from J; bases not matched to a gene: 6. CDR3: CASSATGEVGYTF. CDR3 in DNA: TGTGCCAGCAGCGCTACAGGGGAGGTTGGCTACACCTTC.

This clonotype was detected only a few times. The chain joins TRBV5-1 to TRBJ2-1; a possible D gene is TRBD2 (6 bases). The CDR3 loop spans 13 amino acids. Germline assignment: CDR1 SGHRS and CDR2 YFSETQ. Trimming took 3 bases from V and 8 from J, leaving 12 bases between them. CDR3 amino acids: CASSWGTEDEQFF. In DNA form, the CDR3 reads TGCGCCAGCAGCTGGGGGACTGAGGATGAGCAGTTCTTC.

This clonotype has only a few counts. This chain links TRBV4-3 with TRBJ1-4, with D possibly being TRBD1 (5 bases). The length of the CDR3 is 16 residues. Per the germline V gene, CDR1 is LGHNA and CDR2 is YSLEER. V dropped 0 bases and J dropped 2 bases, with 10 bases sitting between them. For the CDR3, the DNA is TGCGCCAGCAGCCAAGATTGGGCAGGGACTAATGAAAAACTGTTTTTT. Amino acid sequence: CASSQDWAGTNEKLFF.

This clonotype was observed at least ten times. The V and J genes are TRBV5-6 and TRBJ1-1; weak D call: TRBD1 (6 bases). Per germline, CDR1 SGHDT and CDR2 YYEEEE. The CDR3 covers 14 residues. V was pared by 3 bases and J by 1 base, with 10 bases between. The CDR3 coding sequence is TGTGCCAGCAGCTGGGGACATTCGAACACTGAAGCTTTCTTT. Its protein is CASSWGHSNTEAFF.